A selection of T cell receptor beta chains follows, all from one sample in a study of beta chain features in type 1 diabetes. The protocol was immunoSEQ multiplex PCR, while the TCRdb copy is restricted to in-frame clones and leaves out a portion. The sample records some 270,000 clones, 8% being singletons. Sequencing was carried out using central memory CD4+ T cells from blood. All receptors derive from a young woman in good health. CDR3s include the opening cysteine and the closing phenylalanine or tryptophan. A D gene is named only where the DNA matches it firmly. Where a row states a size, it is once, few, many or the class of an expanded clone; other rows omit it.

d_gene	v_gene	abundance	j_gene	CDR3nt	CDR3aa
-	TRBV5-6	-	TRBJ2-4	TGTGCCAGCAGCTGGGGGCTAGCCAAAAACATTCAGTACTTC	CASSWGLAKNIQYF
-	TRBV9	-	TRBJ2-5	TGTGCCAGCAGCGTAAGCGAGACCCAGTACTTC	CASSVSETQYF
-	TRBV28	-	TRBJ1-1	TGTGCCAGCAGTTTATGGTCGAACACTGAAGCTTTCTTT	CASSLWSNTEAFF
-	TRBV10-3	-	TRBJ2-1	TGTGCCATCAGTGACACGGGTCAAGGTATAAATGAGCAGTTCTTC	CAISDTGQGINEQFF
-	TRBV19	-	TRBJ2-1	TGTGCCAGTAGTAAAACCGGGACCGGTACGAATGAGCAGTTCTTC	CASSKTGTGTNEQFF
TRBD2	TRBV5-4	-	TRBJ2-7	TGTGCCAGCAGCTTGGTAGTAGCGGGAATCTACGAGCAGTACTTC	CASSLVVAGIYEQYF
-	TRBV4-1	few	TRBJ1-5	TGCGCCAGCAGCCAAGAAGGATGGGACGGCAATCAGCCCCAGCATTTT	CASSQEGWDGNQPQHF
-	TRBV7-6	few	TRBJ1-3	TGTGCCAGCAGCTTAGCGCAGGGAGCTGGAAACACCATATATTTT	CASSLAQGAGNTIYF
TRBD2	TRBV11-2	few	TRBJ2-5	TGTGCCAGCAGCTTCCCTTGGCGGGGGGCAGGAGAGACCCAGTACTTC	CASSFPWRGAGETQYF
-	TRBV7-2	few	TRBJ1-6	TGTGCCAGCAGCTTAGCGGGGTCCTCCAATTCACCCCTCCACTTT	CASSLAGSSNSPLHF
-	TRBV7-2	few	TRBJ2-5	TGTGCCAGCAGCTTGGACCCAGTAAGCGAGACCCAGTACTTC	CASSLDPVSETQYF
TRBD2	TRBV5-6	few	TRBJ2-5	TGTGCCAGCAGCTTGTTCGGTTCTAGCGGGAGGGCCAAGGAGACCCAGTACTTC	CASSLFGSSGRAKETQYF
TRBD2	TRBV5-1	few	TRBJ2-1	TGCGCCAGCAGTCAAACTTTGGCTAGCGGGGGGTTCAATGAGCAGTTCTTC	CASSQTLASGGFNEQFF
-	TRBV14	-	TRBJ1-1	TGTGCCAGCAGCCAAGTACGCCAGGGCCCTGAAGCTTTCTTT	CASSQVRQGPEAFF
-	TRBV29-1	few	TRBJ2-5	TGCAGCGTTAACGGACGGAAAGAGACCCAGTACTTC	CSVNGRKETQYF
-	TRBV5-6	many	TRBJ1-1	TGTGCCAGCAGCTTTGTTTCACTATCCAGGAGTGGAGCTTTCTTT	CASSFVSLSRSGAFF
-	TRBV16	few	TRBJ1-1	TGTGCCAGCAGCCAATCAGCGGGGGCTAACACTGAAGCTTTCTTT	CASSQSAGANTEAFF
TRBD1	TRBV30	-	TRBJ1-5	TGTGCCTGGAGTGATCAGGGGGACCAGCCCCAGCATTTT	CAWSDQGDQPQHF
-	TRBV4-3	-	TRBJ2-3	TGCGCCAGCAGCCAAGGAGAGCGGCACAGATCCACAGATACGCAGTATTTT	CASSQGERHRSTDTQYF
-	TRBV10-3	many	TRBJ2-3	TGTGCCATCGCGGCTGACCGTGACACAGATACGCAGTATTTT	CAIAADRDTDTQYF
-	TRBV27	-	TRBJ2-6	TGTGCCAGCAGCGACAGACCGGGCTTCATAACGGCTGGGGCCAACGTCCTGACTTTC	CASSDRPGFITAGANVLTF
-	TRBV21-1	-	TRBJ2-6	TGTGCCAGCAGCGACCCGGGGGGGGCCAACGTCCTGACTTTC	CASSDPGGANVLTF
-	TRBV7-2	few	TRBJ2-4	TGTGCCAGCAGCTCCGGGACAGCCAAAAACATTCAGTACTTC	CASSSGTAKNIQYF
TRBD1	TRBV7-9	many	TRBJ1-1	TGTGCCAGCAGCGCCCAGGGGGTTGAAGCTTTCTTT	CASSAQGVEAFF
-	TRBV28	few	TRBJ1-6	TGTGCCAGCAGTCCACGAGTCTATTCACCCCTCCACTTT	CASSPRVYSPLHF
TRBD1	TRBV29-1	-	TRBJ1-5	TGCAGCGTTGCCCGTGGGACAGGGCCGAATCAGCCCCAGCATTTT	CSVARGTGPNQPQHF
-	TRBV6-5	many	TRBJ2-5	TGTGCCAGCAGTTACTCGTCGGCCCTCTATGGGGAGACCCAGTACTTC	CASSYSSALYGETQYF